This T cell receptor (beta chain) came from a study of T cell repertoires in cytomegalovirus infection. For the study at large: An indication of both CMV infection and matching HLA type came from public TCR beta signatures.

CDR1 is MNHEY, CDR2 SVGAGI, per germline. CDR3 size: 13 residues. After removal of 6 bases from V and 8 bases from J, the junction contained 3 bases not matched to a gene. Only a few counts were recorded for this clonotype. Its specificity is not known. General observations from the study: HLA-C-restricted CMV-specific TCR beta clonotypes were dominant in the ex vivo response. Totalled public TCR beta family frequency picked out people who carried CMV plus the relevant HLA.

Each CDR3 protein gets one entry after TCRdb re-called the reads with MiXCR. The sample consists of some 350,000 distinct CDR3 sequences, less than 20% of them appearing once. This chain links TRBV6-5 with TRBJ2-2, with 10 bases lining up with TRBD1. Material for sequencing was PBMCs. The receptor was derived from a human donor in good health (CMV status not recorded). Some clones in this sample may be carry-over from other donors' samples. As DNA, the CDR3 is TGTGCCAGCAGACGACAGGGGGCAGGGGAGCTGTTTTTT. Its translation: CASRRQGAGELFF.